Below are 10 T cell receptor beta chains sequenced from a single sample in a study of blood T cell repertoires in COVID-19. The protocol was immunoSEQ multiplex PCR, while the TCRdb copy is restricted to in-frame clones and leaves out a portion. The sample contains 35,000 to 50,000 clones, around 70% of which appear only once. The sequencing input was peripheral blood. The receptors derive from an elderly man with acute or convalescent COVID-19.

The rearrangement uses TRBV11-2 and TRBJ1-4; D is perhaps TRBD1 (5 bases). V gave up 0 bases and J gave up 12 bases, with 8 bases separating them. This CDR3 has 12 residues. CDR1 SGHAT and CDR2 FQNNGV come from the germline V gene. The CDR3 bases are TGTGCCAGCAGCTTAGATCGGGGGGAACTGTTTTTT. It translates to CASSLDRGELFF.

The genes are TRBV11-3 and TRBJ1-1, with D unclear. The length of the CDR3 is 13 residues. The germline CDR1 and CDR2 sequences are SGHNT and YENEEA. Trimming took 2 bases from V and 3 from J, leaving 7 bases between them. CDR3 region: CASSLRRHTEAFF. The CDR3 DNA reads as TGTGCCAGCAGCTTAAGGCGGCACACTGAAGCTTTCTTT.

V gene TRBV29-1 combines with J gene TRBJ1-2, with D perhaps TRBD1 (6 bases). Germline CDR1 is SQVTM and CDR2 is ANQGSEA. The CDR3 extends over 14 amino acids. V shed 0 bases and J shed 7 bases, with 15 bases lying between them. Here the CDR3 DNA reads TGCAGCGTTGAAGATGGCGGGGGCGCGGCTGGCTACACCTTC. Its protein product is CSVEDGGGAAGYTF.

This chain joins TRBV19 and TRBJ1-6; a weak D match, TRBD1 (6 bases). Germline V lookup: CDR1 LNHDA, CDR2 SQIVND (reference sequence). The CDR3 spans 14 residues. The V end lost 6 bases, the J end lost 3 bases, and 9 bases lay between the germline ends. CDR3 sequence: CASREGGYNSPLHF. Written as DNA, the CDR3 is TGTGCCAGTAGGGAAGGGGGCTATAATTCACCCCTCCACTTT. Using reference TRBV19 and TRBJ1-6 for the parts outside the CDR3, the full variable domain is DGGITQSPKYLFRKEGQNVTLSCEQNLNHDAMYWYRQDPGQGLRLIYYSQIVNDFQKGDIAEGYSVSREKKESFPLTVTSAQKNPTAFYLCASREGGYNSPLHFGNGTRLTVT.

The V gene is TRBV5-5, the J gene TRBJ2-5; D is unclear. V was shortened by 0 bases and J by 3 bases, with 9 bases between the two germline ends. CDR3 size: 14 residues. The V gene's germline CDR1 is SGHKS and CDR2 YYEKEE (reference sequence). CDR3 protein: CASSLGPSEETQYF. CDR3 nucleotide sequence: TGTGCCAGCAGCTTGGGGCCATCCGAAGAGACCCAGTACTTC.

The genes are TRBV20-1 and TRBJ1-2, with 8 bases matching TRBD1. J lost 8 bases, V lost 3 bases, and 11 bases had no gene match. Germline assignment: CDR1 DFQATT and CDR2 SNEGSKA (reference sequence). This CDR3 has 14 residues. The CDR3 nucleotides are TGCAGTGCTAGTCGTCAGGGGGCAGGCGGAGGCTACACCTTC. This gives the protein CSASRQGAGGGYTF.

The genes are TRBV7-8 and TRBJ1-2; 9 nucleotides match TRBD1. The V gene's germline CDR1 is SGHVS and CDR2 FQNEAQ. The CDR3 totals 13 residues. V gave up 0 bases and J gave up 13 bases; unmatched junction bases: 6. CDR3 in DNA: TGTGCCAGCAGCTTAGCGGCGGACAGGGGTTGCACCTTC. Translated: CASSLAADRGCTF.

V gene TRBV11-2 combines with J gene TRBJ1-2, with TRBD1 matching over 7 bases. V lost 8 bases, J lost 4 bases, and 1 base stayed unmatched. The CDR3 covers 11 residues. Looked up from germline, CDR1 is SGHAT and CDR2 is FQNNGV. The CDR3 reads CASGTVYGYTF. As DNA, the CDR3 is TGTGCCAGCGGGACAGTCTATGGCTACACCTTC.

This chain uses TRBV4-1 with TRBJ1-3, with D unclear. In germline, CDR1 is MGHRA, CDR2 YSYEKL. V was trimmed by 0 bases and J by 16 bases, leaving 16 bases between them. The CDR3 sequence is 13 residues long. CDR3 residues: CASSQEAARFLYF. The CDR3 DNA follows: TGCGCCAGCAGCCAAGAGGCGGCGCGCTTCCTCTATTTT.

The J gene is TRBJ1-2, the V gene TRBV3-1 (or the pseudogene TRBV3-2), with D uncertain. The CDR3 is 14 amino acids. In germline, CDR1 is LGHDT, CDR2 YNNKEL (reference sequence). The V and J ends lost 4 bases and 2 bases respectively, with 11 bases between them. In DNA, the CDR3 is TGTGCCAGCAGCCCCGACACCTTAAACTATGGCTACACCTTC. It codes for CASSPDTLNYGYTF.